This T cell receptor (beta chain) was recorded in a study of T-cell memory formation after mild COVID-19. The wider study: Largely donor-specific TCR clusters were found. Study results and caveats: There was a balanced CD4/CD8 profile in clones contracting day 15 to 85, and later expanders leaned CD4+. Confirmation was lacking for SARS-CoV-2 specificity of second-wave clones that peaked on day 37.

5'RACE, which relied on constant-segment primers, yielded TCR alpha and TCR beta cDNA libraries carrying sample barcodes and UMIs. TCRdb reanalysed the 5' RACE reads using MiXCR and keeps one entry per CDR3 protein. This table has under 450,000 distinct CDR3 sequences, about 20% appearing once. The table lists this clonotype with a few counts. Its target is not known. Germline CDR1 is DFQATT and CDR2 is SNEGSKA (reference sequence). CDR3 length: 13 amino acids. Between the trimmed V and J ends, which lost 2 bases and 6 bases, there was a span of 13 bases. The source is a young man who had mild COVID-19 (a few samples of this study predate the infection). Cell type and time point are not known. The genes are TRBV20-1 and TRBJ1-2, with a weak D call TRBD1 (5 bases). Sequencing input: PBMCs or a T cell subset sorted from them (not recorded which). CDR3 DNA: TGCAGTGCTAGAAGACCGGGACGGAATGGCTACACCTTC. Protein: CSARRPGRNGYTF.